The subject of this entry is one T cell receptor (beta chain). A second PCR, run for about 6 to 11 cycles, used a sample-barcoded 5' primer plus a J-beta primer mix. MiXCR was run by TCRdb on the 5' RACE reads, yielding one entry per CDR3 protein. This table has 350,000 to 450,000 distinct CDR3 sequences, roughly half appearing once. This CDR3 region has 15 residues. Losses at the gene ends were 0 bases for V and 5 bases for J; bases not matched to a gene: 8. Germline V gives CDR1 SQVTM, CDR2 ANQGSEA. The entry originates in a study of blood T cells in healthy people across ages. The chain links TRBV29-1 to TRBJ2-5, with 8 bases matching TRBD2. Sequenced material: blood. The clonotype comes from a man between 60 and 75 years old in good health. CDR3 residues: CSVEDPRTSQETQYF. CDR3 nucleotides: TGCAGCGTTGAAGACCCCAGGACTAGCCAGGAGACCCAGTACTTC.